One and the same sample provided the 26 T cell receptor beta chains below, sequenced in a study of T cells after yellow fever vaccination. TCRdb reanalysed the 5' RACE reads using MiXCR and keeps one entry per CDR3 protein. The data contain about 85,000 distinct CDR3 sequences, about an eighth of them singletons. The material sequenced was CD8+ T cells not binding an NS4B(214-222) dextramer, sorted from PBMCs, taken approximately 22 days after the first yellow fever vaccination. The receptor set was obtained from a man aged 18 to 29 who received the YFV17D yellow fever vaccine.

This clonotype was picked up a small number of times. CDR3 nucleotide sequence: TGTGCCAGCAGTTACCAATGGACTAGCGGGGGTTTAAGCTCCTACAATGAGCAGTTCTTC. Translation gives CASSYQWTSGGLSSYNEQFF. The chain employs TRBV6-2 or TRBV6-3 and TRBJ2-1; 13 positions agree with TRBD2. This CDR3 comprises 20 residues. V lost 2 bases to trimming and J lost 0 bases; unmatched junction nucleotides: 10. Germline V gene sequence: CDR1 MNHEY, CDR2 SVGEGT.

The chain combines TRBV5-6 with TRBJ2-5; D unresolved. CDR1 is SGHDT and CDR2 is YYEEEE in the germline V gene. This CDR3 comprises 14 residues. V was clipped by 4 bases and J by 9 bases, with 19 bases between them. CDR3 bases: TGTGCCAGCAGCGACCGGGCCCCCAATTGGGCCCAGTACTTC. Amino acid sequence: CASSDRAPNWAQYF.

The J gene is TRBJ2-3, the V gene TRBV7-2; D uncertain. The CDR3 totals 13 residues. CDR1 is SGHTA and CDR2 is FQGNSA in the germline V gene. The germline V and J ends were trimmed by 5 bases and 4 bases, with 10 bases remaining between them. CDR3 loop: CASSPLIPDTQYF. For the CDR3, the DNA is TGTGCCAGCAGCCCACTTATCCCAGATACGCAGTATTTT.

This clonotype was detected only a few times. The CDR3 DNA follows: TGTGCCAGCAGTTTAGTTTCGGGACAGGGGTCCCCCCTCTCTGGAAACACCATATATTTT. Translating it yields CASSLVSGQGSPLSGNTIYF. This chain links TRBV12-3 or TRBV12-4 with TRBJ1-3; 10 bases fit TRBD1. This CDR3 is 20 amino acids long. The junction had 12 bases not matched to a gene; V was cut back by 1 base and J by 0 bases.

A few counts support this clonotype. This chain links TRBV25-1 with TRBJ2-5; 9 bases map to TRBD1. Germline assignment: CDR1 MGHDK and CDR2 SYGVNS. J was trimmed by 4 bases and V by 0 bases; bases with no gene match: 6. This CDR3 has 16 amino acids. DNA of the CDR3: TGTGCCAGCAGTGAATACCTCGGACAGGGGAGAGAGACCCAGTACTTC. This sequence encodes CASSEYLGQGRETQYF.

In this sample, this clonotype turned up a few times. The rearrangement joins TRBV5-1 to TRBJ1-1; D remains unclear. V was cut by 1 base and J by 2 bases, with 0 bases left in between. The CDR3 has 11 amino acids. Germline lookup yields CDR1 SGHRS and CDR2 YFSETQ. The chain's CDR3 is CASSLNTEAFF. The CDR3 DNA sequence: TGCGCCAGCAGCTTGAACACTGAAGCTTTCTTT.

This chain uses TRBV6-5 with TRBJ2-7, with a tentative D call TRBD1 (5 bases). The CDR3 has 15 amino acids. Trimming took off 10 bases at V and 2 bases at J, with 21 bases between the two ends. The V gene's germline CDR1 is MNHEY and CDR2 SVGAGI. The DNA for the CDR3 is TGTGCCACCCTTCTTGGGGCGCTAGACCCCTACGAGCAGTACGTC. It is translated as CATLLGALDPYEQYV.

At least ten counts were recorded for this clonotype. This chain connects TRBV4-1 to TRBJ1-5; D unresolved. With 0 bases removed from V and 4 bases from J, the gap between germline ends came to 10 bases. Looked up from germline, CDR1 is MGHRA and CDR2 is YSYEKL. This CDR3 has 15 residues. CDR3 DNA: TGCGCCAGCAGCCAAGAGTTTGGAGCTAATCAGCCCCAGCATTTT. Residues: CASSQEFGANQPQHF.

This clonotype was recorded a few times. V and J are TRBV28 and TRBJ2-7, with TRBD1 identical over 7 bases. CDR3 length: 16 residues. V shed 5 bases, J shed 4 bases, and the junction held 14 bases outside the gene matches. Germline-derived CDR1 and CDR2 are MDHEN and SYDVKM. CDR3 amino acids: CASSPRQGFVRYEQYV. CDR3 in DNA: TGTGCCAGCAGTCCCCGACAGGGATTCGTCCGATACGAGCAGTACGTC.

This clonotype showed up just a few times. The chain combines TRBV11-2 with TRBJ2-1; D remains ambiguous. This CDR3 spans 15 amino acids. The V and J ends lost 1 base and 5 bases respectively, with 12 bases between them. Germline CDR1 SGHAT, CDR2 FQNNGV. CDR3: CASSLVSGSNNEQFF. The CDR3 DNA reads TGTGCCAGCAGCTTAGTATCCGGGTCGAACAATGAGCAGTTCTTC. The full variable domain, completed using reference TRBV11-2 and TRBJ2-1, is EAGVAQSPRYKIIEKRQSVAFWCNPISGHATLYWYQQILGQGPKLLIQFQNNGVVDDSQLPKDRFSAERLKGVDSTLKIQPAKLEDSAVYLCASSLVSGSNNEQFFGPGTRLTVL.

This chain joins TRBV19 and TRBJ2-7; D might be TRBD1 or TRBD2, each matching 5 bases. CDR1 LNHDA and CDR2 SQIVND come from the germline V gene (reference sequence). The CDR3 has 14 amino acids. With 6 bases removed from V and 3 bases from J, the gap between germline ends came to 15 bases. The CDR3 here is CASSRDGRDYEQYF. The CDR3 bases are TGTGCCAGTAGCCGGGACGGTCGAGACTACGAGCAGTACTTC.

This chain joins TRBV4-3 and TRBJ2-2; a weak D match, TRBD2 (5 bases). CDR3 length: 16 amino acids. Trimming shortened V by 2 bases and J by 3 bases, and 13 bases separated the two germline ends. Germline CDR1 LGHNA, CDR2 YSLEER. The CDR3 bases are TGCGCCAGCAGCCAACCGGACTTTCAGGACACCGGGGAGCTGTTTTTT. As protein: CASSQPDFQDTGELFF.

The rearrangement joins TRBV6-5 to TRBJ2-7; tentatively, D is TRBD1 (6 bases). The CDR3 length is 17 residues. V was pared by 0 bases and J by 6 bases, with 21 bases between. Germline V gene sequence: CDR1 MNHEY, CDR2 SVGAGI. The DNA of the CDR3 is TGTGCCAGCAGTTACTCGTTTGCACAGGGAATTGGCGGCGAGCAGTACTTC. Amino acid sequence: CASSYSFAQGIGGEQYF.

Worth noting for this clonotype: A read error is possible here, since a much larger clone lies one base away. The CDR3, as DNA: TGTGCCAGCATCCAGACCGACGCTGAAGCTTTCTTT. It yields the protein CASIQTDAEAFF. The rearrangement joins TRBV12-3 or TRBV12-4 to TRBJ1-1; D is unresolved. The CDR3 extends over 12 amino acids. The V end was cut by 7 bases, the J end by 6 bases, with 12 bases between.

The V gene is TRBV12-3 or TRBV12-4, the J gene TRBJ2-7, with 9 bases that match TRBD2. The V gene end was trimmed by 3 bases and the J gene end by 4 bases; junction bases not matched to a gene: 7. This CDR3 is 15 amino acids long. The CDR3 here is CASSFIAGVPYEQYV. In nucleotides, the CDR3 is TGTGCCAGCAGTTTTATAGCGGGGGTCCCTTACGAGCAGTACGTC.

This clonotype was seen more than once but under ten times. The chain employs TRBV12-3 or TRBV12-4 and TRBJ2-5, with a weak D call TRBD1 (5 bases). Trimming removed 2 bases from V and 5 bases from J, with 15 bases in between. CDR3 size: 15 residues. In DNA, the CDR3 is TGTGCCAGCAGTTTATCCATGGGGCTTGAGGAGACCCAGTACTTC. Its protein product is CASSLSMGLEETQYF.

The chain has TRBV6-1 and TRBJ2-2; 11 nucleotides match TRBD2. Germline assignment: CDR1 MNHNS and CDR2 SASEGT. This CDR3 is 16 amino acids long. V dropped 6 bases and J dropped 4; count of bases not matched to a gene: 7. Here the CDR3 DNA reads TGTGCCAGCAGACTAGCGGGGGTGGGAACCACCGGGGAGCTGTTTTTT. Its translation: CASRLAGVGTTGELFF.

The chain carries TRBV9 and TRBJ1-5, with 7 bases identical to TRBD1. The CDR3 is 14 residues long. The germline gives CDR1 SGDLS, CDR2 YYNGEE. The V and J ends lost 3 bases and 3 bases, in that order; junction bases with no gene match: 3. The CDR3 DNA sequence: TGTGCCAGCAGCGCAGGGGGATTCAATCAGCCCCAGCATTTT. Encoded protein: CASSAGGFNQPQHF.

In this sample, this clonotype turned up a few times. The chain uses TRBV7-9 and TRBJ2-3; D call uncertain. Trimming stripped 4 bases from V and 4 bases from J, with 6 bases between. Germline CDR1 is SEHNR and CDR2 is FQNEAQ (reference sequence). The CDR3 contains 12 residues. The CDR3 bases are TGTGCCAGCAGCTCCGGGCCAGATACGCAGTATTTT. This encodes CASSSGPDTQYF.

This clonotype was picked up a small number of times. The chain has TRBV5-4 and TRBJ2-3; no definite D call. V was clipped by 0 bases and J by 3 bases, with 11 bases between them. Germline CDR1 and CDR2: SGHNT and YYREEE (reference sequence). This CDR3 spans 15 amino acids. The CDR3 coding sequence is TGTGCCAGCAGCTTGGAGACGGGTGGTACAGATACGCAGTATTTT. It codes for CASSLETGGTDTQYF. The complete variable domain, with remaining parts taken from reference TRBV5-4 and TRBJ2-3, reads ETGVTQSPTHLIKTRGQQVTLRCSSQSGHNTVSWYQQALGQGPQFIFQYYREEENGRGNFPPRFSGLQFPNYSSELNVNALELDDSALYLCASSLETGGTDTQYFGPGTRLTVL.

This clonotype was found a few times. CDR3 residues: CASSLSGGANVLTF. The DNA for the CDR3 is TGTGCCAGCAGTTTATCGGGAGGGGCCAACGTCCTGACTTTC. This sequence joins TRBV27 and TRBJ2-6; D ambiguous. Trimming pared 0 bases from V and 4 bases from J, leaving 4 bases between. Germline V gives CDR1 MNHEY, CDR2 SMNVEV (reference sequence). CDR3 length: 14 residues.

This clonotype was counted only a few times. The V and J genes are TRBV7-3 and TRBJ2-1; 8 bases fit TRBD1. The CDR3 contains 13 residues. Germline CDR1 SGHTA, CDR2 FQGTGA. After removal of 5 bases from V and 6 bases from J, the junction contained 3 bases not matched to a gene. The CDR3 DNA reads TGTGCCAGCAGCGTCGACAGGGGCAATGAGCAGTTCTTC. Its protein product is CASSVDRGNEQFF. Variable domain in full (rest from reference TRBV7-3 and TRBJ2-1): GAGVSQTPSNKVTEKGKYVELRCDPISGHTALYWYRQSLGQGPEFLIYFQGTGAADDSGLPNDRFFAVRPEGSVSTLKIQRTERGDSAVYLCASSVDRGNEQFFGPGTRLTVL.

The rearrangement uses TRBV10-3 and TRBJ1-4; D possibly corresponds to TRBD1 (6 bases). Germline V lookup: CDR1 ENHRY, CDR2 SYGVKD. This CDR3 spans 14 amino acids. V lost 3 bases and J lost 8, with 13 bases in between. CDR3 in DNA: TGTGCCATCAGTGAAAAGGGGGGAATGGAAAAACTGTTTTTT. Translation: CAISEKGGMEKLFF.

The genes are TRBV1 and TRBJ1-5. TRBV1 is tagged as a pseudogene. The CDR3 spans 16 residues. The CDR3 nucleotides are TGCACCAGCAGCCAGAGTCAAGGGTTGGGGAATCAGCCCCAGCATTTT. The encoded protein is CTSSQSQGLGNQPQHF.

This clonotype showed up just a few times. The CDR3 DNA sequence: TGTGCCAGCAGCCGCTCCCCGGTCTGGGCGACAGATACGCAGTATTTT. Amino acid sequence: CASSRSPVWATDTQYF. The chain has TRBV21-1 and TRBJ2-3; TRBD1 reflects the table's D call only, with no check against the DNA. TRBV21-1 is shown as a pseudogene. The CDR3 has 16 amino acids.

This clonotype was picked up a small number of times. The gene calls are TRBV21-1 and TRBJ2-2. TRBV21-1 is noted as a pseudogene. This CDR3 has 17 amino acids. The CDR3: CASSKVGLRQPSGELFF. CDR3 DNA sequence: TGTGCCAGCAGCAAAGTTGGCCTGAGGCAGCCGTCCGGGGAGCTGTTTTTT.